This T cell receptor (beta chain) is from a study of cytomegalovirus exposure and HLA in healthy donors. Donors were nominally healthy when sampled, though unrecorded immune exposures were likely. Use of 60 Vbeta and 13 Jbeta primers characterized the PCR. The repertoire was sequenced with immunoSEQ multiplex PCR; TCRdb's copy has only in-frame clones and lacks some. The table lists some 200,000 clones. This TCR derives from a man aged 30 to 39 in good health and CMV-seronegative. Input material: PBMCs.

CDR3 bases: TGTGCCACCGCGACAGGGCACAACCAAGAGACCCAGTACTTC. Its translation is CATATGHNQETQYF. V is TRBV19 and J is TRBJ2-5, with 7 bases that match TRBD1. The CDR3 extends over 14 amino acids. From germline, CDR1 is LNHDA and CDR2 SQIVND (reference sequence). J lost 0 bases, V lost 10 bases, and 8 bases had no gene match.